This T cell receptor beta chain came from a study of CD8 T cells in Susac syndrome. Study-wide results and caveats: In Susac patients, clonal expansion was not detected in CD4+ cells. The authors acknowledged that the study's TCR sequencing and HLA analysis involved relatively few individuals.

On this clonotype: Its antigen is unidentified.

The RNA, roughly 0.5 to 1 ug, was put through reverse transcription using random hexamers. TCR beta CDR3 was amplified by immunoSEQ multiplex PCR. This amplification extended across 54 Vbeta and 13 Jbeta segments. TCRdb passed the immunoSEQ multiplex PCR reads through MiXCR, listing each CDR3 protein once. This sample has about 170,000 distinct CDR3 sequences, with roughly 95% found just once. Negative isolation yielded CD4+ and CD8+ T cells, and FACS enriched TEMRA cells. The source is a human donor with Susac syndrome. Sequencing used CD4+ T cells from PBMCs.

Written as DNA, the CDR3 is TGTGCCAGTAGTATAAAAGGTTCCCTCTACAATGAGCAGTTCTTC. This sequence encodes CASSIKGSLYNEQFF. The V gene is TRBV19, the J gene TRBJ2-1; unclear D gene. From germline, CDR1 is LNHDA and CDR2 SQIVND (reference sequence). Trimming stripped 2 bases from V and 3 bases from J, with 11 bases between. There are 15 residues in the CDR3.